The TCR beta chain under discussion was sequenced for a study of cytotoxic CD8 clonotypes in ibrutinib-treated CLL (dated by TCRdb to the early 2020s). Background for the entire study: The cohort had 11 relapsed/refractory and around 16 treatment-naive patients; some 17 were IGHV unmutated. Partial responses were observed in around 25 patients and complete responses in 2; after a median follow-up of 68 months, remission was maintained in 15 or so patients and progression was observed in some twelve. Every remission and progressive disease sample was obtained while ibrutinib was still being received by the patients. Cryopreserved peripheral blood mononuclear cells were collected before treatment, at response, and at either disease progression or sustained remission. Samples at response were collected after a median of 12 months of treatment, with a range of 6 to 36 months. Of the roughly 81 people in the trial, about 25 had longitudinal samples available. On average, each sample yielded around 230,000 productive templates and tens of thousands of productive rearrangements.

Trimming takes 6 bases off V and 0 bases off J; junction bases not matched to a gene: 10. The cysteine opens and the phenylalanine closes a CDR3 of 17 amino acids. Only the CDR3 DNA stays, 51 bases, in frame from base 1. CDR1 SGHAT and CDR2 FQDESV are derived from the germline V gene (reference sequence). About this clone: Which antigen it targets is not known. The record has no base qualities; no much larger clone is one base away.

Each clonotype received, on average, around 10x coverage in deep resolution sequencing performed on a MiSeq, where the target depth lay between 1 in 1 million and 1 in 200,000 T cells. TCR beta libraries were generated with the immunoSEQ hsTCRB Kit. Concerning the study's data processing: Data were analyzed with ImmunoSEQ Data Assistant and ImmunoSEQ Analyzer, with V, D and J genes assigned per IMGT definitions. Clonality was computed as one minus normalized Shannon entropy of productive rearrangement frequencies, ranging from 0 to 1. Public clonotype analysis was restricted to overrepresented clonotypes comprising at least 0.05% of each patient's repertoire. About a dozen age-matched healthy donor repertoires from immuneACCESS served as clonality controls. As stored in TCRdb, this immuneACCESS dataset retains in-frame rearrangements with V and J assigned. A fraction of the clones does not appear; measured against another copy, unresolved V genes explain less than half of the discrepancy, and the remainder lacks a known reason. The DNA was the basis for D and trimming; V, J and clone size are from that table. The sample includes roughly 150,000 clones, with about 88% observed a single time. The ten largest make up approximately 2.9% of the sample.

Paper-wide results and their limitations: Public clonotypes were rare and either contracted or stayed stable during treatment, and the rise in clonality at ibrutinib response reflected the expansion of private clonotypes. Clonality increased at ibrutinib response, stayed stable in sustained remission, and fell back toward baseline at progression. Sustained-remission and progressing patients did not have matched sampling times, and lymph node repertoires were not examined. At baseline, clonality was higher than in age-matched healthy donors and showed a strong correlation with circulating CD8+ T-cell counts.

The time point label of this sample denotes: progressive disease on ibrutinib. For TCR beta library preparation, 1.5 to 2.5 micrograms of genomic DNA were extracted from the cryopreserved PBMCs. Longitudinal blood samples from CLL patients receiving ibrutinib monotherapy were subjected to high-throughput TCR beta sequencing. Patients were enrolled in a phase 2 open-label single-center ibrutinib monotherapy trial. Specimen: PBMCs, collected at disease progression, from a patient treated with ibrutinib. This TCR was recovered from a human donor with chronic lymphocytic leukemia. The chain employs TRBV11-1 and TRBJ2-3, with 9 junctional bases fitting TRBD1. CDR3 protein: CASSYYRGLGSTDTQYF. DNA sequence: TGTGCCAGCAGTTACTACAGGGGGCTCGGAAGCACAGATACGCAGTATTTT.